This T cell receptor beta chain is from a study of human T cells and chemical hapten exposure. Whole-study findings and limits: Compared with pre-sensitization or healthy control sets, expanded TCRs clustered more.

The study used a library that attached unique molecular identifiers to individual cDNA molecules. One entry per CDR3 protein results from TCRdb running MiXCR on the RACE reads. This sample has 300,000 to 400,000 distinct CDR3 sequences, with around 7% found just once. With regard to this clonotype: Its cognate antigen is unknown.

V trimming: 4 bases; J trimming: 6 bases; junction bases outside the gene matches: 9. CDR3 length: 16 amino acids. The germline CDR1 and CDR2 sequences are MDHEN and SYDVKM. Time point described: patch test 1, 2 weeks after DPC sensitization. As for treatment: therapeutic diphenylcyclopropenone sensitization with weekly scalp DPC. This sequence was found in a woman between 18 and 29 years old with alopecia areata. Some clones in this sample may be carry-over from other donors' samples. Sequencing used whole blood, obtained in connection with sensitization to the hapten diphenylcyclopropenone (DPC). The chain employs TRBV28 and TRBJ2-2; TRBD1 aligns across 9 bases. CDR3 sequence: CASSSPGQGLSGELFF. The CDR3, as DNA: TGTGCCAGCAGTTCCCCGGGACAGGGTCTATCCGGGGAGCTGTTTTTT.